The 15 T cell receptor beta chains below were found in one sample sequenced in a study of T-cell reconstitution after alpha-beta-depleted transplantation in children. The TCRbeta library was prepared with unique molecular identifiers. TCRdb re-analysed the PCR reads in MiXCR, keeping a single row per CDR3 protein. The repertoire includes some 830,000 distinct CDR3 sequences, 16% of them detected once, and about 4.6% sits in the top ten. This specimen was PBMCs, mostly from graft donor cells, taken 360 days after TCRalphabeta/CD19-depleted stem cell transplant. The receptors here all came from a male patient younger than 18 who had a stem cell transplant for acute lymphoblastic leukemia, so the T cells may come from the graft donor.

This clonotype was found a few times. V gene TRBV20-1 combines with J gene TRBJ2-2; TRBD1 is a possible D gene (6 bases). The germline V and J ends were trimmed by 3 bases and 6 bases, with 14 bases remaining between them. CDR1 DFQATT and CDR2 SNEGSKA come from the germline V gene (reference sequence). The CDR3 loop spans 14 amino acids. CDR3 loop: CSARRKTGAGELFF. CDR3 sequence (DNA): TGCAGTGCTAGGCGAAAGACAGGTGCCGGGGAGCTGTTTTTT.

This clonotype appeared a few times. This rearrangement joins TRBV29-1 to TRBJ2-3; perhaps TRBD2 as D (5 bases). CDR1 is SQVTM and CDR2 is ANQGSEA in the germline V gene. V lost 4 bases to trimming and J lost 0 bases, with 17 bases between them. The CDR3 is made up of 16 amino acids. The CDR3 spells CSVAGNPRTSTDTQYF. The CDR3 DNA sequence: TGCAGCGTTGCGGGGAACCCCCGGACTAGCACAGATACGCAGTATTTT.

In this sample, this clonotype turned up a few times. This chain uses TRBV18 with TRBJ1-4; D uncertain. CDR1 is KGHSH and CDR2 is LQKENI in the germline V gene. Deletions cut 3 bases from V and 7 bases from J, with 15 bases between. The CDR3 spans 15 residues. The CDR3 DNA follows: TGTGCCAGCTCACCTACCGGCGGGATTGGTGAAAAACTGTTTTTT. This translates into CASSPTGGIGEKLFF. The variable domain in full, with the rest retrieved from reference TRBV18 and TRBJ1-4, is NAGVMQNPRHLVRRRGQEARLRCSPMKGHSHVYWYRQLPEEGLKFMVYLQKENIIDESGMPKERFSAEFPKEGPSILRIQQVVRGDSAAYFCASSPTGGIGEKLFFGSGTQLSVL.

This clonotype was observed at least ten times. Written as DNA, the CDR3 is TGTGCCAGCAGTTTGGGGGGACCCCAGTTCTTC. Protein sequence: CASSLGGPQFF. The genes are TRBV27 and TRBJ2-1; weak D call: TRBD2 (6 bases). CDR1 and CDR2 from the germline V gene are MNHEY and SMNVEV (reference sequence). The CDR3 runs to 11 residues. Trimming cost V 3 bases and J 13 bases, with 10 bases left between them.

This clonotype has ten or more counts. V usage is TRBV24-1 and J usage is TRBJ2-1; D is unclear. V lost 0 bases to trimming and J lost 10 bases, with 6 bases between them. The germline CDR1 and CDR2 sequences are KGHDR and SFDVKD. This CDR3 is built from 12 residues. This CDR3 is CATSDLLEEQFF. Here the CDR3 DNA reads TGTGCCACCAGTGATTTGCTAGAAGAGCAGTTCTTC.

This clonotype was detected ten times or more. The chain joins TRBV27 to TRBJ2-1, with D perhaps matching TRBD2 (5 bases). Trimming stripped 6 bases from V and 0 bases from J, with 9 bases between. CDR1 and CDR2 (germline): MNHEY, SMNVEV (reference sequence). This CDR3 contains 14 residues. The CDR3 DNA follows: TGTGCCAGCAGGGAAGGGAGCTCCTACAATGAGCAGTTCTTC. Protein product: CASREGSSYNEQFF.

This chain uses TRBV4-3 with TRBJ2-2, with D unclear. The CDR3 is made up of 16 amino acids. Germline lookup yields CDR1 LGHNA and CDR2 YSLEER. Trimming left V 3 bases short and J 4 bases short, with 15 bases between. The CDR3 protein is CASSHSRVIPTGELFF. Here the CDR3 DNA reads TGCGCCAGCAGCCACTCTCGGGTCATTCCCACCGGGGAGCTGTTTTTT.

This clonotype was counted between two and nine times. V is TRBV2 and J is TRBJ2-5, with a weak D call TRBD2 (5 bases). The CDR3 is 16 amino acids. V shed 3 bases and J shed 2 bases, with 16 bases lying between them. The germline gives CDR1 SNHLY, CDR2 FYNNEI. This chain's CDR3 is CASSEGVASQQETQYF. The CDR3 region has the DNA TGTGCCAGCAGTGAGGGAGTAGCGTCTCAGCAAGAGACCCAGTACTTC.

The chain employs TRBV4-1 and TRBJ2-1; TRBD2 aligns across 7 bases. Germline loops: CDR1 MGHRA, CDR2 YSYEKL. This CDR3 region has 17 residues. V trimming: 3 bases; J trimming: 5 bases; junction bases outside the gene matches: 13. The chain's CDR3 is CASSQGPLASLNNEQFF. Here the CDR3 DNA reads TGCGCCAGCAGCCAGGGCCCACTAGCGAGTCTCAACAATGAGCAGTTCTTC.

The chain recombines TRBV29-1 with TRBJ2-7; D gene ambiguous. CDR1 and CDR2 from the germline V gene are SQVTM and ANQGSEA. The CDR3 has 14 residues. Deletions cut 4 bases from V and 7 bases from J, with 20 bases between. CDR3 sequence reads: CSVGRRLGLGEQYF. The CDR3 DNA is TGCAGCGTTGGAAGGCGGTTGGGGTTAGGGGAGCAGTACTTC.

This rearrangement joins TRBV7-2 to TRBJ2-7; possibly TRBD2 for D (5 bases). The germline CDR1 and CDR2 sequences are SGHTA and FQGNSA. V gave up 5 bases and J gave up 3 bases, with 8 bases separating them. This CDR3 comprises 12 residues. CDR3 in amino acids: CASSVGNYEQYF. The CDR3 nucleotides read TGTGCCAGCAGCGTCGGGAACTACGAGCAGTACTTC.

In its sample, this clonotype was seen a few times. V usage is TRBV7-2 and J usage is TRBJ2-1, with 11 nucleotides matching TRBD2. J lost 4 bases, V lost 5 bases, and 4 bases had no gene match. Germline V gene lookup returns CDR1 SGHTA and CDR2 FQGNSA. This CDR3 has 15 residues. CDR3 protein: CASSVTSGRYNEQFF. The CDR3 DNA follows: TGTGCCAGCAGCGTAACTAGCGGGAGATACAATGAGCAGTTCTTC.

This clonotype was recorded many times. V and J are TRBV5-1 and TRBJ2-2; 10 bases agree with TRBD2. The CDR3 covers 16 residues. Per germline, CDR1 SGHRS and CDR2 YFSETQ. V was pared by 0 bases and J by 3 bases, with 2 bases of the junction left unmatched. CDR3 sequence (DNA): TGCGCCAGCAGCTTGGGGACTAGCGGATACACCGGGGAGCTGTTTTTT. Amino acids: CASSLGTSGYTGELFF.

This clonotype was counted at least ten times. This rearrangement joins TRBV24-1 to TRBJ2-1; 7 bases match TRBD2. This CDR3 comprises 15 residues. CDR1 is KGHDR, CDR2 SFDVKD, per germline. The V and J ends lost 6 bases and 7 bases, in that order; junction bases with no gene match: 11. CDR3 protein: CATSPQGLEQNEQFF. Here the CDR3 DNA reads TGTGCCACCAGTCCCCAAGGACTAGAACAGAATGAGCAGTTCTTC.

This CDR3 is CASSLVSSGTLPQYF. CDR3 coding DNA: TGTGCCAGCAGCTTAGTGTCTAGCGGGACCCTACCGCAGTATTTT. The chain carries TRBV7-9 and TRBJ2-3, with TRBD2 identical over 9 bases. The CDR3 spans 15 residues. The ends lost 1 base at V and 10 bases at J; junction bases unmatched: 9. Germline V CDR1 and CDR2: SEHNR, FQNEAQ (reference sequence).